The T cell receptor beta chain under discussion was sequenced for a study of prognosis after radiotherapy for stage I lung cancer. Multiplex PCR in two rounds served to amplify TCR beta CDR3 from genomic DNA. The authors ran first-round PCR with primers specific to each TRBV and TRBJ gene. MiXCR, applied by TCRdb to the multiplex PCR reads, yields one record per CDR3 protein. This sample has under 75,000 distinct CDR3 sequences, with roughly 29% found just once. This clonotype showed up many times. Specimen: PBMCs, collected before or after stereotactic body radiation therapy (not recorded which). This receptor was identified in a donor over 45 with non-small cell lung cancer.

The CDR3 sequence: CASSYSKQIRSPLHF. The DNA of the CDR3 is TGTGCCAGCAGTTACTCGAAGCAGATCCGGTCACCCCTCCACTTT. The chain employs TRBV6-2 or TRBV6-3 and TRBJ1-6; D gene ambiguous. Trimming took 0 bases from V and 10 from J, leaving 13 bases between them. Germline V gene lookup returns CDR1 MNHEY and CDR2 SVGEGT. The CDR3 is made up of 15 amino acids.